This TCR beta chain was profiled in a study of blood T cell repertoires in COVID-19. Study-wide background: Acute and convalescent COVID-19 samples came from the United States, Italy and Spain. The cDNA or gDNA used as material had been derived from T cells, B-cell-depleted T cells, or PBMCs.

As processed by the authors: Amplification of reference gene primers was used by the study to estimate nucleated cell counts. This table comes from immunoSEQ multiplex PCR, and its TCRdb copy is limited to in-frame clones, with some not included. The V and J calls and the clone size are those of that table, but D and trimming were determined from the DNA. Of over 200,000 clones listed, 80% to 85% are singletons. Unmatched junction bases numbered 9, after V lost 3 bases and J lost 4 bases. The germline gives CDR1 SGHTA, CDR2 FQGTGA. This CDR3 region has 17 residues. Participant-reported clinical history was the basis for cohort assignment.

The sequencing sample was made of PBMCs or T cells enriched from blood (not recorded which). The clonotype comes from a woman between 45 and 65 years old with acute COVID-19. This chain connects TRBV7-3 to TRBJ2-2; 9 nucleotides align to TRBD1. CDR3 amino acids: CASSFGTGPRFTGELFF. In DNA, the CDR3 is TGTGCCAGCAGCTTTGGGACAGGGCCTAGGTTCACCGGGGAGCTGTTTTTT.